The 8 T cell receptor beta chains below come from one sample, sequenced in a study of graft-versus-host responses after intestinal transplantation. Clones were read by immunoSEQ multiplex PCR, and TCRdb kept only the in-frame ones, dropping some. The sample lists more than 9,500 clones; 84% were seen once. The sample in question was PBMCs, obtained about 300 days after intestinal transplant. The receptors were gathered from a human patient who received an intestinal transplant, so some T cells may come from the graft donor.

This chain joins TRBV7-9 and TRBJ2-5; 8 bases map to TRBD2. Trimming removed 6 bases from V and 5 bases from J; junction bases left unmatched: 11. This CDR3 comprises 15 residues. CDR1 and CDR2 from the germline V gene are SEHNR and FQNEAQ (reference sequence). This CDR3 reads CASSRTSGVRETQYF. The CDR3 region has the DNA TGTGCCAGCAGTCGCACTAGCGGTGTCAGGGAGACCCAGTACTTC.

This chain links TRBV27 with TRBJ1-5; D remains ambiguous. The germline gives CDR1 MNHEY, CDR2 SMNVEV (reference sequence). CDR3 length: 15 residues. Trimming cost V 0 bases and J 3 bases, with 9 bases left between them. The CDR3 reads CASSLSVYPNQPQHF. CDR3 bases: TGTGCCAGCAGTTTATCGGTTTATCCCAATCAGCCCCAGCATTTT.

The rearrangement links TRBV23-1 to TRBJ1-4; 9 bases align to TRBD1. TRBV23-1 is identified as an open reading frame with a role that is uncertain. CDR3 length equals 17 residues. Trimming at V came to 7 bases and at J to 5 bases, leaving 14 bases not matched to a gene. The CDR3 region has the DNA TGCGCCAGCACCAATACCCGGGACAGGGAAGGAAATGAAAAACTGTTTTTT. Translated: CASTNTRDREGNEKLFF.

The chain links TRBV28 to TRBJ1-3, with unresolved D. The CDR3 contains 11 residues. The ends were cut back, 8 bases at V and 4 bases at J, with 6 bases in the middle. Germline V gene lookup returns CDR1 MDHEN and CDR2 SYDVKM. The CDR3, as DNA: TGTGCCAGCCGGTACGGAAACACCATATATTTT. This codes for CASRYGNTIYF. The variable domain in full, with the rest retrieved from reference TRBV28 and TRBJ1-3, is DVKVTQSSRYLVKRTGEKVFLECVQDMDHENMFWYRQDPGLGLRLIYFSYDVKMKEKGDIPEGYSVSREKKERFSLILESASTNQTSMYLCASRYGNTIYFGEGSWLTVV.

The CDR3 loop is CATKADRLSGNTIYF. In DNA, the CDR3 is TGTGCCACCAAGGCGGACAGGCTCTCTGGAAACACCATATATTTT. The chain combines TRBV15 with TRBJ1-3; 7 bases line up with TRBD1. V dropped 7 bases and J dropped 0; count of bases not matched to a gene: 6. Germline V gene lookup returns CDR1 LNHNV and CDR2 YYDKDF (reference sequence). The CDR3 runs 15 residues.

This chain joins TRBV2 and TRBJ1-4; tentatively, D is TRBD1 (5 bases). V gave up 0 bases and J gave up 8 bases, with 13 bases separating them. The CDR3 is made up of 15 amino acids. Germline CDR1 reads SNHLY; CDR2 reads FYNNEI. CDR3 sequence: CASSEALGAREKLFF. The DNA for the CDR3 is TGTGCCAGCAGTGAAGCCCTTGGGGCCAGAGAAAAACTGTTTTTT.

The chain carries TRBV28 and TRBJ1-1; no firm D call. Germline CDR1 and CDR2: MDHEN and SYDVKM. This CDR3 contains 15 residues. Trimming removed 4 bases at V and 3 bases at J, with 15 bases between. CDR3 protein: CASSSYPTGYTEAFF. CDR3 sequence (DNA): TGTGCCAGCAGTTCCTATCCAACGGGGTACACTGAAGCTTTCTTT.

V and J are TRBV27 and TRBJ1-4, with D uncertain. CDR3 length equals 14 residues. Between the trimmed V and J ends, which lost 4 bases and 4 bases, there was a span of 10 bases. Germline-derived CDR1 and CDR2 are MNHEY and SMNVEV (reference sequence). CDR3 protein: CASSYGVFNEKLFF. CDR3 in DNA: TGTGCCAGCAGTTATGGGGTCTTTAATGAAAAACTGTTTTTT.